This TCR beta chain was documented in a study of OX40 agonist ivuxolimab in advanced cancers. Trimming removed 9 bases at V and 0 bases at J, with 6 bases between. The CDR3 loop spans 12 amino acids. Germline-derived CDR1 and CDR2 are MNHEY and SVGAGI. The table came from immunoSEQ multiplex PCR; TCRdb's copy has only in-frame clones and leaves some out. The table records about 88,000 clones, around 85% of them present only once. The input for sequencing was CD4+ or CD8+ T cells sorted from blood, taken in a trial of the OX40 agonist ivuxolimab. The rearrangement uses TRBV6-5 and TRBJ1-3; D is uncertain. The sequence came from an adult with an advanced solid tumor such as melanoma, head and neck, liver or kidney cancer. CDR3 region: CASGSSGNTIYF. The DNA for the CDR3 is TGTGCCAGTGGAAGCTCTGGAAACACCATATATTTT.